Listed here is a single TCR beta chain. The source of the sample is a study of blood T cell repertoires in COVID-19. Overall study: Some COVID-19 samples were acute and others convalescent; all came from the United States, Italy and Spain. T cells, B-cell-depleted T cells, or PBMCs provided the cDNA or gDNA that served as material.

In the study's own analysis: Reference gene primer amplification in the assay estimated nucleated cell counts. Here immunoSEQ multiplex PCR was the method, and the copy in TCRdb shows in-frame clones only, minus some. V and J calls and clone size follow that table, whereas D and trimming were derived from the DNA. The sample includes 25,000 to 30,000 clones, around nine tenths seen only once; the top ten take 5% to 6.5%. This CDR3 spans 14 amino acids. Germline assignment: CDR1 SQVTM and CDR2 ANQGSEA. V gave up 7 bases and J gave up 9 bases; unmatched junction bases: 14. The clonotype was recovered from a human donor in a cohort sampled during active COVID-19. The V call is TRBV29-1, the J call TRBJ2-1; 8 bases fit TRBD2. Sequencing was done on a sample of peripheral blood. CDR3 nucleotide sequence: TGCAGCGAGAGTGCGGACGGGGGGGCCGGTGAGCAGTTCTTC. This encodes CSESADGGAGEQFF.